This T cell receptor beta chain was found in a study of control samples from healthy donors and cancer patients. Trimming removed 5 bases from V and 2 bases from J, with 25 bases in between. CDR1 PRHDT and CDR2 FYEKMQ come from the germline V gene (reference sequence). The CDR3 is 19 residues long. Libraries were prepared by immunoSEQ multiplex PCR; TCRdb keeps only in-frame clonotypes and omits some of them. The top ten hold around 6.5% of the sample, which has a few hundred thousand clones, over 75% seen once. The sequence was obtained from a man between 40 and 49 years old with head and neck cancer. The chain couples TRBV13 to TRBJ1-3; D remains ambiguous. The sequenced material came from PBMCs. CDR3 bases: TGTGCCAGCAGCCGAGAGTTCGGGGATGGCAGCAACACTGGAAACACCATATATTTT. This translates into CASSREFGDGSNTGNTIYF.